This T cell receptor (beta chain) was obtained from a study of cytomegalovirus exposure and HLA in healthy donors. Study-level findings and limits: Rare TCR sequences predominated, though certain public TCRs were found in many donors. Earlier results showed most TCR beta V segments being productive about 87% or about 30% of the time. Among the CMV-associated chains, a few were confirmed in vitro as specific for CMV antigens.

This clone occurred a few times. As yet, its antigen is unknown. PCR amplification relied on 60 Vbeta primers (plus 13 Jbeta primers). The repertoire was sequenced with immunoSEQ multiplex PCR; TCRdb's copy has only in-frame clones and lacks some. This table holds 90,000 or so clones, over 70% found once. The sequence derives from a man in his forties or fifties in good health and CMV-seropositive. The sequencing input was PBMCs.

The CDR3 protein is CASSLLERAEQFF. CDR3 DNA: TGTGCCAGCAGCTTGCTGGAGCGGGCTGAGCAGTTCTTC. This chain connects TRBV5-5 to TRBJ2-1, with D perhaps matching TRBD2 (6 bases). Germline CDR1 and CDR2: SGHKS and YYEKEE (reference sequence). There are 13 residues in the CDR3. V was cut by 1 base and J by 9 bases, with 11 bases left in between.